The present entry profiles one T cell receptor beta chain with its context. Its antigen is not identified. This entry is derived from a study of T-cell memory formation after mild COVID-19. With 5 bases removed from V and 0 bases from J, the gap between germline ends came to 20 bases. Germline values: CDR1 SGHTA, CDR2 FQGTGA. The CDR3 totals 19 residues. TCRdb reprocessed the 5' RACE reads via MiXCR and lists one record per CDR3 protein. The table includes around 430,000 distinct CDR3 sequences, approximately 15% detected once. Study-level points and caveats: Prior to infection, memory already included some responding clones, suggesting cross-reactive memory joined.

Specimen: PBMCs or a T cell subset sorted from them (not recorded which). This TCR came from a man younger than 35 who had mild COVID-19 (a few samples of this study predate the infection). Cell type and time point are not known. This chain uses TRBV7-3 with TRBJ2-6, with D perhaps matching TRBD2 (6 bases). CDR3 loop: CASSPPGGTLLSGANVLTF. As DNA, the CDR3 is TGTGCCAGCAGCCCCCCCGGCGGGACGCTCCTCTCTGGGGCCAACGTCCTGACTTTC.